This T cell receptor beta chain derives from a study of beta chain features in type 1 diabetes. Germline trimming cut 1 base from V and 10 bases from J; bases unmatched to any gene: 8. Germline V gives CDR1 LGHNA, CDR2 YSLEER. The CDR3 covers 16 residues. As to this clone: Its target is not known.

Whole-study results and caveats: A greater similarity of naive, central memory and Treg TCRB repertoires was seen among patients than among healthy donors.

The entirety of the isolated RNA underwent reverse transcription, so expressed TCRB transcripts were sequenced. This table comes from immunoSEQ multiplex PCR, and its TCRdb copy is limited to in-frame clones, with some not included. The table records approximately 470,000 clones, over 25% of them present only once. The clonotype was recovered from a young man in good health. The chain carries TRBV4-3 and TRBJ2-4; 12 bases line up with TRBD2. Sequenced: naive CD4+ T cells from blood. CDR3 in amino acids: CASSQGTLAGGGIQYF. CDR3 DNA: TGCGCCAGCAGCCAAGGGACTCTAGCGGGAGGGGGAATTCAGTACTTC.